This is a list of T cell receptor beta chains from one sample in a study of blood T cell repertoires in COVID-19. Here immunoSEQ multiplex PCR was the method, and the copy in TCRdb shows in-frame clones only, minus some. Of tens of thousands of clones in the sample, 76% were seen once. Material for sequencing was peripheral blood. Source of these receptors: a woman aged 80 or over with acute or convalescent COVID-19. Both conserved end residues are part of each CDR3. D genes are given only for firm matches. The listing skips clone size in some rows; elsewhere it reads once, few, many or a size class.

clone size	D gene	V gene	J gene	CDR3 DNA	CDR3 protein
NA	NA	TRBV9	TRBJ2-1	TGTGCCAGCAGCGTCAGTGGTGGGAGAATTGGCTACAATGAGCAGTTCTTC	CASSVSGGRIGYNEQFF
NA	TRBD1	TRBV18	TRBJ1-2	TGTGCCAGCTCACCTTCCGGGGACAGTTACTATGGCTACACCTTC	CASSPSGDSYYGYTF
NA	TRBD2	TRBV7-3	TRBJ2-1	TGTGCCAGCAGCTTGGGGACTAGCGTATACAATGAGCAGTTCTTC	CASSLGTSVYNEQFF
NA	TRBD2	TRBV5-8	TRBJ2-7	TGTGCCAGCAGCTTGGGTCCGCTAGCGGGACTTTCCTACGAGCAGTACTTC	CASSLGPLAGLSYEQYF
NA	NA	TRBV28	TRBJ2-5	TGTGCCAGCAGTTTAGGGGGGGCCACCCGAGAGACCCAGTACTTC	CASSLGGATRETQYF
NA	NA	TRBV28	TRBJ2-4	TGTGCCAGCAGCTCGGCGGGGTGGGAGGCCAAAAACATTCAGTACTTC	CASSSAGWEAKNIQYF
NA	NA	TRBV4-3	TRBJ1-4	TGCGCCAGCAGCCAAGACGGAAGGGGGAGTCCTAGTCAAAAACTGTTTTTT	CASSQDGRGSPSQKLFF
NA	NA	TRBV6-5	TRBJ2-4	TGTGCCAGCAGTTACGGCACGAAAAACATTCAGTACTTC	CASSYGTKNIQYF
NA	NA	TRBV5-1	TRBJ2-5	TGCGCCAGCAGCTCTAACAGCCTAGAGACCCAGTACTTC	CASSSNSLETQYF
NA	NA	TRBV6-5	TRBJ2-3	TGTGCCAGCAGTTACTCGATAAGAGGTCCAGATACGCAGTATTTT	CASSYSIRGPDTQYF
NA	TRBD1	TRBV4-1	TRBJ1-1	TGCGCCAGCAGCCAGCAGGGACAGGGGAGGAACACTGAAGCTTTCTTT	CASSQQGQGRNTEAFF
NA	TRBD2	TRBV5-5	TRBJ2-1	TGTGCCAGCAGCCAGACCGGGACTAGCGGTTACAATGAGCAGTTCTTC	CASSQTGTSGYNEQFF
NA	TRBD2	TRBV19	TRBJ2-1	TGTGCCAGTAGGTTAGCGGGAGGGGAAGAGTTCTTC	CASRLAGGEEFF
NA	NA	TRBV5-1	TRBJ2-5	TGCGCCAGCAGCCGGGACTACCAAGAGACCCAGTACTTC	CASSRDYQETQYF
NA	NA	TRBV5-1	TRBJ1-2	TGCGCCAGCGGAGACTCGTTTTCAGACTATGGCTACACCTTC	CASGDSFSDYGYTF
NA	TRBD1	TRBV29-1	TRBJ2-5	TGCAGCGTTAGGTCCCCTGGGACAGGGGGAACGCGGGAGACCCAGTACTTC	CSVRSPGTGGTRETQYF
NA	TRBD2	TRBV7-2	TRBJ2-7	TGTGCCAGCGCCTTGGGCGCTAGCGGCTCCTACGAGCAGTACTTC	CASALGASGSYEQYF
NA	NA	TRBV15	TRBJ1-1	TGTGCCACCAGTCGGGATGGGGTGAACACTGAAGCTTTCTTT	CATSRDGVNTEAFF
few	NA	TRBV11-2	TRBJ2-5	TGTGCCAGCAGCTTAGGTACAGCTCAAGAGACCCAGTACTTC	CASSLGTAQETQYF
NA	TRBD2	TRBV18	TRBJ2-2	TGTGCCAGCTCACCACAGGGCGGGAGGTCCAACACCGGGGAGCTGTTTTTT	CASSPQGGRSNTGELFF
NA	NA	TRBV4-3	TRBJ2-1	TGCGCCAGCAGCCAAGTGTTCCGGTCCCCCAATGAGCAGTTCTTC	CASSQVFRSPNEQFF
once	NA	TRBV7-8	TRBJ1-1	TGTGCCAGCAGCGGTACCAGGGTTGTGAACACTGAAGCTTTCTTT	CASSGTRVVNTEAFF
NA	NA	TRBV11-2	TRBJ1-2	TGTGCCAGCAGCTTACGTCCAGGGGTCTATGGCTACACCTTC	CASSLRPGVYGYTF
few	TRBD1	TRBV11-2	TRBJ1-6	TGTGCCAGCAGACCTCTGACAGGGTATAATTCACCCCTCCACTTT	CASRPLTGYNSPLHF
once	NA	TRBV7-3	TRBJ2-1	TGTGCCAGCAGCTTCCCAGGGGCCAATGAGCAGTTCTTC	CASSFPGANEQFF
NA	TRBD2	TRBV5-1	TRBJ2-1	TGCGCCAGCAGTGCCATTAGCGGGGCACAGCTTGAGCAGTTCTTC	CASSAISGAQLEQFF
NA	TRBD1	TRBV5-6	TRBJ2-7	TGTGCCAGCAGCCCCTTAAGGACAGGGGTCGTCTACGAGCAGTACTTC	CASSPLRTGVVYEQYF
NA	NA	TRBV7-9	TRBJ2-7	TGTGCCAGCAGCTTAGGGTTGAGCTCCTACGAGCAGTACTTC	CASSLGLSSYEQYF
NA	NA	TRBV12-3/TRBV12-4	TRBJ1-5	TGTGCCAGCAGTTTTGGAGGGGACCAGCCCCAGCATTTT	CASSFGGDQPQHF
NA	TRBD2	TRBV5-1	TRBJ2-7	TGCGCCAGCAGCGGGGGACTAGCGGGAGGGGGCGAGCAGTACTTC	CASSGGLAGGGEQYF
NA	NA	TRBV29-1	TRBJ2-1	TGCAGCTCCTCTGGGGGGTCCTACAATGAGCAGTTCTTC	CSSSGGSYNEQFF
NA	NA	TRBV18	TRBJ2-5	TGTGCCAGCTCACCTTCAAACGGGGGTGAAGAGACCCAGTACTTC	CASSPSNGGEETQYF
NA	TRBD1	TRBV20-1	TRBJ1-5	TGCAGTGCTAGTGGGGGACAGGCCGGGGGTCAGCCCCAGCATTTT	CSASGGQAGGQPQHF
NA	NA	TRBV11-1	TRBJ2-7	TGTGCCAGCAGCCACGGTAGAGGGAGCTACGAGCAGTACTTC	CASSHGRGSYEQYF
once	NA	TRBV3-1/TRBV3-2	TRBJ2-7	TGTGCCAGCAGCCAAGGAATCGGGGAGCAGTACTTC	CASSQGIGEQYF
NA	NA	TRBV6-2/TRBV6-3	TRBJ2-1	TGTGCCAGCAGTTACTCGAAAGGCGGGGCCGGGGGTGAGCAGTTCTTC	CASSYSKGGAGGEQFF
NA	TRBD2	TRBV5-1	TRBJ2-5	TGCGCCAGCAGCCAAGGGACTAGCGGACAGCAAGAGACCCAGTACTTC	CASSQGTSGQQETQYF
NA	TRBD1	TRBV10-3	TRBJ1-1	TGTGCCATCAGTGGGGATGGGGCAGGGGGCGGTCTGAACACTGAAGCTTTCTTT	CAISGDGAGGGLNTEAFF
NA	TRBD2	TRBV13	TRBJ2-7	TGTGCCAGCAGAAGGACTAGCGGCTCCTACGAGCAGTACTTC	CASRRTSGSYEQYF
NA	NA	TRBV5-1	TRBJ2-1	TGCGCCAGCAGCTTGGTTCAGGGGACACGTTCCACTCGTTATGAGCAGTTCTTC	CASSLVQGTRSTRYEQFF
NA	TRBD2	TRBV5-4	TRBJ2-1	TGTGCCAGCAGTTTCGGGACTAGTCAGTTTGAGCAGTTCTTC	CASSFGTSQFEQFF
NA	NA	TRBV7-8	TRBJ1-1	TGTGCCAGCAGTTCTCTAGGCGGGCAGGTGAACACTGAAGCTTTCTTT	CASSSLGGQVNTEAFF
once	NA	TRBV28	TRBJ1-2	TGTGCCAGCAGTTCATACTCACAGGGCGGAGAAGGGGGCTACACCTTC	CASSSYSQGGEGGYTF
NA	TRBD1	TRBV5-1	TRBJ2-5	TGCGCCAGCAGCAAGATGACAGGGGCCGAGACCCAGTACTTC	CASSKMTGAETQYF
NA	TRBD1	TRBV11-2	TRBJ2-7	TGTGCCAGCAGCTTAGCAGGGGGCGGGTACGAGCAGTACTTC	CASSLAGGGYEQYF
NA	TRBD1	TRBV19	TRBJ1-2	TGTGCCAGTACCCTAGGGGGCCTCTATGGCTACACCTTC	CASTLGGLYGYTF
NA	TRBD2	TRBV7-9	TRBJ2-1	TGTGCCAGCAGCTTGCGCGGGGGAGACAATGAGCAGTTCTTC	CASSLRGGDNEQFF
NA	NA	TRBV29-1	TRBJ1-1	TGCAGCGTCACCTCGAGTTACCCTGAAGCTTTCTTT	CSVTSSYPEAFF
NA	TRBD2	TRBV2	TRBJ2-5	TGTGCCAGCAGTTCTAATAGCGGGAGTTACGAGACCCAGTACTTC	CASSSNSGSYETQYF
few	TRBD1	TRBV6-6	TRBJ2-3	TGTGCCAGCAGTTACTCGCGGACAGGGGGCGCAGATACGCAGTATTTT	CASSYSRTGGADTQYF
NA	TRBD2	TRBV7-6	TRBJ2-5	TGTGCCAGCAGCCGTCGGGACGGGGGGCAAGAGACCCAGTACTTC	CASSRRDGGQETQYF
NA	TRBD2	TRBV28	TRBJ2-7	TGTGCCAGCAGTTGGGGGGGCTACGAGCAGTACTTC	CASSWGGYEQYF
NA	NA	TRBV19	TRBJ1-5	TGTGCCAGTAGTATAGATCCTCGGGGGGGCGCAGGGCAGCCCCAGCATTTT	CASSIDPRGGAGQPQHF
NA	NA	TRBV28	TRBJ1-1	TGTGCCAGCAGTTTAGGTGGGTGGAGAGAGACTGAAGCTTTCTTT	CASSLGGWRETEAFF
NA	TRBD2	TRBV5-1	TRBJ2-1	TGCGCCAGCAGCCCCGGGACGCTAGCGGGAGCAAAAGAGCAGTTCTTC	CASSPGTLAGAKEQFF